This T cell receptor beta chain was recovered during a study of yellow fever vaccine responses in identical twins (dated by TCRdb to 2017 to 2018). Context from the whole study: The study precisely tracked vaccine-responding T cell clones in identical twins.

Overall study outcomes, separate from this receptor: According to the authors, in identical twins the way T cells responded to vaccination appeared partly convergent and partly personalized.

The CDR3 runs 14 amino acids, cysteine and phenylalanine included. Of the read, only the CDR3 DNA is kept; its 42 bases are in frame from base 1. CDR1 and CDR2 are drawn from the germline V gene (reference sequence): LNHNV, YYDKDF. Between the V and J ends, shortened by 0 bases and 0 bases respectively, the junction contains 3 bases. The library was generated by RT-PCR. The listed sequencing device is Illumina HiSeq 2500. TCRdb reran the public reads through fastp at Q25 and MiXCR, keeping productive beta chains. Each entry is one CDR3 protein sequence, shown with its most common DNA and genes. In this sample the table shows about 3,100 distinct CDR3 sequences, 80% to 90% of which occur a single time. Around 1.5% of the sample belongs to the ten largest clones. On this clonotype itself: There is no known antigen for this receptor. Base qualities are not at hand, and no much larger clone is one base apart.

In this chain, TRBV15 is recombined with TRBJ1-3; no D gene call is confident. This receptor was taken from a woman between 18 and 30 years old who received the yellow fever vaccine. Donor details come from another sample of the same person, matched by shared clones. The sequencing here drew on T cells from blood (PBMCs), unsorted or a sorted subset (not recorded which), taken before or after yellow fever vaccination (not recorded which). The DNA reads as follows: TGTGCCACCAGCAGAGATGTCTCTGGAAACACCATATATTTT. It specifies CATSRDVSGNTIYF.